What follows are 27 T cell receptor beta chains derived from one specimen sequenced in a study of blood T cell repertoires in COVID-19. TCRdb's copy holds only in-frame clones and misses some; the assay was immunoSEQ multiplex PCR. The data contain 30,000 to 40,000 clones, approximately 86% of them singletons. Material: peripheral blood. The receptor set was obtained from a man between 50 and 59 years old with active or convalescent COVID-19.

The V and J genes are TRBV4-3 and TRBJ2-1; 10 bases agree with TRBD2. CDR1 and CDR2 from the germline V gene are LGHNA and YSLEER. The length of the CDR3 is 15 residues. The V and J ends lost 5 bases and 0 bases, in that order; junction bases with no gene match: 1. The CDR3 region has the DNA TGCGCCAGCAGCTCTAGCGGGAGCTCCTACAATGAGCAGTTCTTC. Encoded protein: CASSSSGSSYNEQFF.

The chain joins TRBV10-3 to TRBJ1-1, with TRBD1 matching over 9 bases. The V gene's germline CDR1 is ENHRY and CDR2 SYGVKD. The CDR3 runs 15 residues. The trim removed 8 bases at V and 2 bases at J, leaving 9 bases unmatched. As DNA, the CDR3 is TGTGCCATCCAGAGAGGGACAGGGAGAAACACTGAAGCTTTCTTT. Residues: CAIQRGTGRNTEAFF.

The rearrangement links TRBV18 to TRBJ1-2; D is ambiguous. Germline values: CDR1 KGHSH, CDR2 LQKENI. The V and J ends lost 5 bases and 5 bases respectively, with 21 bases between them. CDR3 length: 16 amino acids. The CDR3 region is CASSGIAARREYGYTF. In DNA form, the CDR3 reads TGTGCCAGCTCAGGAATAGCGGCTAGGAGGGAGTATGGCTACACCTTC.

V gene TRBV14 combines with J gene TRBJ2-7; 13 nucleotides agree with TRBD2. V was pared by 1 base and J by 0 bases, with 9 bases of the junction left unmatched. CDR1 is SGHDN, CDR2 FVKESK, per germline. This CDR3 has 19 residues. CDR3 loop: CASSQGLTSGRIASYEQYF. The CDR3 region has the DNA TGTGCCAGCAGCCAAGGTCTGACTAGCGGGAGGATCGCCTCCTACGAGCAGTACTTC. Filled out from reference TRBV14 and TRBJ2-7, the complete variable domain reads EAGVTQFPSHSVIEKGQTVTLRCDPISGHDNLYWYRRVMGKEIKFLLHFVKESKQDESGMPNNRFLAERTGGTYSTLKVQPAELEDSGVYFCASSQGLTSGRIASYEQYFGPGTRLTVT.

CDR3 amino acids: CASSPGTSGSFWNTQYF. The CDR3, as DNA: TGTGCCAGCAGCCCCGGGACTAGCGGGAGTTTTTGGAATACGCAGTATTTT. This chain uses TRBV14 with TRBJ2-3, with 14 bases aligning to TRBD2. J was trimmed by 7 bases and V by 4 bases; bases with no gene match: 10. Per the germline V gene, CDR1 is SGHDN and CDR2 is FVKESK. The length of the CDR3 is 17 residues.

This sequence joins TRBV5-1 and TRBJ2-2; D perhaps matches TRBD1 (6 bases). CDR3 size: 13 residues. Germline CDR1 is SGHRS and CDR2 is YFSETQ. The V end was cut by 4 bases, the J end by 3 bases, with 7 bases between. The CDR3 region is CASSPGDTGELFF. The CDR3 region has the DNA TGCGCCAGCAGCCCAGGGGACACCGGGGAGCTGTTTTTT. Combining the CDR3 with reference TRBV5-1 and TRBJ2-2 gives the whole variable domain KAGVTQTPRYLIKTRGQQVTLSCSPISGHRSVSWYQQTPGQGLQFLFEYFSETQRNKGNFPGRFSGRQFSNSRSEMNVSTLELGDSALYLCASSPGDTGELFFGEGSRLTVL.

The chain uses TRBV28 and TRBJ2-1, with 11 nucleotides matching TRBD2. V lost 10 bases to trimming and J lost 9 bases; unmatched junction nucleotides: 8. The germline gives CDR1 MDHEN, CDR2 SYDVKM. The CDR3 is made up of 13 amino acids. The CDR3 nucleotides read TGTGCCACCCTAGCGGGAGGTCGTGGTGAGCAGTTCTTC. Translation gives CATLAGGRGEQFF.

The chain carries TRBV19 and TRBJ2-3, with D perhaps matching TRBD2 (6 bases). Germline V gene data show CDR1 as LNHDA and CDR2 as SQIVND (reference sequence). The CDR3 has 15 residues. With 2 bases removed from V and 2 bases from J, the gap between germline ends came to 11 bases. The DNA for the CDR3 is TGTGCCAGTAGTATATTAGGGCGGGACACAGATACGCAGTATTTT. Its translation is CASSILGRDTDTQYF. Combining the CDR3 with reference TRBV19 and TRBJ2-3 gives the whole variable domain DGGITQSPKYLFRKEGQNVTLSCEQNLNHDAMYWYRQDPGQGLRLIYYSQIVNDFQKGDIAEGYSVSREKKESFPLTVTSAQKNPTAFYLCASSILGRDTDTQYFGPGTRLTVL.

In this sample, this clone turned up once. This chain connects TRBV28 to TRBJ1-2, with D uncertain. Per germline, CDR1 MDHEN and CDR2 SYDVKM. This CDR3 spans 17 amino acids. Trimming pared 4 bases from V and 7 bases from J, leaving 25 bases between. The chain's CDR3 is CASSWYLRTGIWSGYTF. Here the CDR3 DNA reads TGTGCCAGCAGTTGGTACCTAAGGACGGGGATATGGAGTGGCTACACCTTC.

The chain couples TRBV2 to TRBJ1-4; the D is unclear. The CDR3 loop spans 14 amino acids. The V and J ends lost 3 bases and 5 bases respectively, with 10 bases between them. CDR1 is SNHLY and CDR2 is FYNNEI in the germline V gene. CDR3 nucleotides: TGTGCCAGCAGTGAGTGGTGGGAGAATGAAAAACTGTTTTTT. Translated: CASSEWWENEKLFF.

The chain has TRBV5-1 and TRBJ2-7, with unresolved D. CDR1 and CDR2 from the germline V gene are SGHRS and YFSETQ. V lost 1 base and J lost 2, with 7 bases in between. This CDR3 contains 13 residues. The CDR3 sequence: CASSLWSPYEQYF. The CDR3 DNA sequence: TGCGCCAGCAGCTTGTGGAGTCCCTACGAGCAGTACTTC.

This clone rates as medium-sized. The rearrangement joins TRBV5-1 to TRBJ2-1; the D is unclear. Germline CDR1 is SGHRS and CDR2 is YFSETQ. V shed 0 bases and J shed 0 bases, with 7 bases lying between them. The CDR3 loop spans 15 amino acids. The DNA of the CDR3 is TGCGCCAGCAGCTTGGTTTATAGCTCCTACAATGAGCAGTTCTTC. As protein: CASSLVYSSYNEQFF.

The rearrangement links TRBV6-5 to TRBJ2-3, with 9 bases identical to TRBD1. The V gene end was trimmed by 5 bases and the J gene end by 4 bases; junction bases not matched to a gene: 7. The germline V gene encodes CDR1 MNHEY and CDR2 SVGAGI. The CDR3 consists of 15 residues. The chain's CDR3 is CASSSGTGWSDTQYF. CDR3 bases: TGTGCCAGCAGTAGTGGGACAGGGTGGTCAGATACGCAGTATTTT.

CDR3 nucleotide sequence: TGTGCCAGCAGCCCACAGGGTTTAGAGACCCAGTACTTC. Translated: CASSPQGLETQYF. This rearrangement joins TRBV28 to TRBJ2-5; weak D call: TRBD1 (6 bases). The germline V gene has CDR1 MDHEN and CDR2 SYDVKM. This CDR3 region has 13 residues. Trimming took off 6 bases at V and 4 bases at J, with 12 bases between the two ends. Looking up the rest from reference TRBV28 and TRBJ2-5 gives the full variable domain: DVKVTQSSRYLVKRTGEKVFLECVQDMDHENMFWYRQDPGLGLRLIYFSYDVKMKEKGDIPEGYSVSREKKERFSLILESASTNQTSMYLCASSPQGLETQYFGPGTRLLVL.

The chain is built from TRBV5-1 and TRBJ1-5; D remains ambiguous. Germline V gene lookup returns CDR1 SGHRS and CDR2 YFSETQ. CDR3 length: 13 amino acids. Trimming took off 2 bases at V and 6 bases at J, with 9 bases between the two ends. The CDR3 nucleotides are TGCGCCAGCAGCTTTGAGGGCGGTCAGCCCCAGCATTTT. Encoded protein: CASSFEGGQPQHF.

This clone was counted between two and nine times. The chain carries TRBV7-2 and TRBJ2-2; TRBD2 aligns across 11 bases. Losses at the gene ends were 3 bases for V and 0 bases for J; bases not matched to a gene: 3. There are 17 residues in the CDR3. Germline V CDR1 and CDR2: SGHTA, FQGNSA. The CDR3 protein is CASSFLAGGPNTGELFF. The CDR3 nucleotides are TGTGCCAGCAGCTTCTTAGCGGGAGGGCCGAACACCGGGGAGCTGTTTTTT.

The CDR3 sequence: CASSPRQGSYEQYF. Written as DNA, the CDR3 is TGTGCCAGCAGCCCGCGACAGGGATCCTACGAGCAGTACTTC. J is TRBJ2-7 and V is TRBV7-2; 7 nucleotides align to TRBD1. The J segment lost 1 base and the V segment lost 5 bases, leaving 5 bases of the junction unmatched. Germline lookup yields CDR1 SGHTA and CDR2 FQGNSA. The CDR3 contains 14 residues.

This clone was detected only a few times. The chain joins TRBV10-1 to TRBJ2-3; 9 nucleotides agree with TRBD2. This CDR3 comprises 14 residues. The junction had 2 bases not matched to a gene; V was cut back by 3 bases and J by 4 bases. Germline loops: CDR1 WNHNN, CDR2 SYGVQD (reference sequence). The CDR3 spells CASSDAGGPDTQYF. DNA of the CDR3: TGCGCCAGCAGTGACGCGGGAGGGCCAGATACGCAGTATTTT.

The chain recombines TRBV4-2 with TRBJ2-1, with TRBD1 matching 7 bases. Germline trimming cut 3 bases from V and 0 bases from J; bases unmatched to any gene: 5. Germline V gene data show CDR1 as LGHNA and CDR2 as YNFKEQ. The CDR3 covers 16 residues. The CDR3 DNA reads TGTGCCAGCAGCCAGGACGACAGGGACTCCTACAATGAGCAGTTCTTC. Translated, it gives CASSQDDRDSYNEQFF.

The rearrangement links TRBV11-2 to TRBJ2-7, with D unclear. Trimming removed 4 bases at V and 2 bases at J, with 15 bases between. The germline V gene has CDR1 SGHAT and CDR2 FQNNGV. CDR3 length: 15 amino acids. CDR3 loop: CASSSYSLGAYEQYF. The DNA for the CDR3 is TGTGCCAGCAGCTCGTACTCCCTGGGCGCCTACGAGCAGTACTTC.

The chain couples TRBV7-9 to TRBJ2-7; TRBD2 is a possible D gene (5 bases). V gave up 3 bases and J gave up 2 bases, with 5 bases separating them. In germline, CDR1 is SEHNR, CDR2 FQNEAQ (reference sequence). The CDR3 has 12 amino acids. CDR3 protein: CASSFGTYEQYF. The CDR3 coding sequence is TGTGCCAGCAGCTTCGGGACCTACGAGCAGTACTTC.

V and J are TRBV4-3 and TRBJ2-1, with 7 bases matching TRBD1. Trimming at V came to 5 bases and at J to 10 bases, leaving 11 bases not matched to a gene. The germline V gene has CDR1 LGHNA and CDR2 YSLEER. The CDR3 runs to 14 residues. In DNA form, the CDR3 reads TGCGCCAGCAGCTTAACAGGGGTAGGGCCAGAGCAGTTCTTC. The encoded protein is CASSLTGVGPEQFF.

The chain has TRBV7-8 and TRBJ2-7, with 7 bases aligning to TRBD2. CDR3 length: 15 residues. V was pared by 1 base and J by 3 bases, with 6 bases of the junction left unmatched. CDR1 SGHVS and CDR2 FQNEAQ come from the germline V gene. DNA of the CDR3: TGTGCCAGCAGCTTAGAGGGAGGGTTCATCTACGAGCAGTACTTC. Protein: CASSLEGGFIYEQYF.

This chain links TRBV19 with TRBJ2-2; D is possibly TRBD1 (8 bases). From germline, CDR1 is LNHDA and CDR2 SQIVND (reference sequence). V lost 3 bases to trimming and J lost 5 bases, with 13 bases between them. CDR3 size: 15 residues. The CDR3 spells CASSMVQGGTGELFF. The DNA of the CDR3 is TGTGCCAGTAGTATGGTACAGGGGGGGACCGGGGAGCTGTTTTTT.

The J gene is TRBJ1-5, the V gene TRBV6-6, with 8 positions matching TRBD1. CDR3 length: 15 amino acids. The germline gives CDR1 MNHNY, CDR2 SVGAGI (reference sequence). J lost 7 bases, V lost 3 bases, and 8 bases had no gene match. The CDR3 DNA sequence: TGTGCCAGCAGTTATCAGCAGGGGGCTGGACAGCCCCAGCATTTT. It is translated as CASSYQQGAGQPQHF.

This chain connects TRBV6-2 or TRBV6-3 to TRBJ2-1; TRBD2 matches 8 bases. V shed 4 bases and J 0 bases; nucleotides not matched to a gene: 8. This CDR3 region has 17 residues. CDR1 and CDR2 (germline): MNHEY, SVGEGT. CDR3 sequence (DNA): TGTGCCAGCAGTTTAACGACAAGCGGGAGCTCCTACAATGAGCAGTTCTTC. Protein product: CASSLTTSGSSYNEQFF.

The rearrangement uses TRBV7-2 and TRBJ1-2, with 11 bases lining up with TRBD1. V shed 1 base and J 2 bases; nucleotides not matched to a gene: 9. The CDR3 covers 18 residues. From germline, CDR1 is SGHTA and CDR2 FQGNSA. The CDR3 bases are TGTGCCAGCAGCTTAGATATTGGGACAGGGGGGCTAAACTATGGCTACACCTTC. Translation gives CASSLDIGTGGLNYGYTF.